Listed here are 27 T cell receptor beta chains from one sample, sequenced in a study of immune cell composition in non-small cell lung cancer. Profiled with immunoSEQ multiplex PCR; TCRdb holds only in-frame clones, not every one. The data hold thousands of clones, with about 78% observed a single time. Input material: lung tumor tissue. The receptors stem from a human donor with non-small cell lung cancer.

The rearrangement links TRBV21-1 to TRBJ2-7; the table's D call, TRBD2, was not checked against the DNA. TRBV21-1 is a pseudogene. This CDR3 spans 13 amino acids. CDR3 bases: TGTGCCAGTCGGGAGCAAGGGGAGCCCGAGCAGTACTTC. It is translated as CASREQGEPEQYF.

This clone was seen only once. The chain links TRBV5-6 to TRBJ1-1; TRBD1 matches 10 bases. V lost 4 bases to trimming and J lost 8 bases; unmatched junction nucleotides: 8. This CDR3 has 14 amino acids. Per germline, CDR1 SGHDT and CDR2 YYEEEE. As DNA, the CDR3 is TGTGCCAGCAGCGCAGTCCCGGGACAGGGGGAAGCTTTCTTT. Its translation: CASSAVPGQGEAFF.

The chain joins TRBV29-1 to TRBJ2-7; 8 bases agree with TRBD2. The V segment lost 6 bases and the J segment 3 bases; nucleotides outside the gene matches: 7. The germline V gene has CDR1 SQVTM and CDR2 ANQGSEA. The CDR3 has 13 residues. The CDR3 DNA reads TGCAGCGTCATAGCGGGATCTAGCTACGAGCAGTACTTC. This encodes CSVIAGSSYEQYF.

CDR3 residues: CASSLLGSGRSDTQYF. CDR3 sequence (DNA): TGTGCCAGCAGTTTATTAGGTAGCGGGAGATCGGATACGCAGTATTTT. The V gene is TRBV27, the J gene TRBJ2-3; 9 positions match TRBD2. Germline V gene lookup returns CDR1 MNHEY and CDR2 SMNVEV (reference sequence). This CDR3 comprises 16 residues. V dropped 1 base and J dropped 6; count of bases not matched to a gene: 8.

The chain carries TRBV28 and TRBJ1-2, with a possible D match to TRBD1 (5 bases). CDR3 size: 12 residues. The V end was cut by 2 bases, the J end by 8 bases, with 9 bases between. CDR1 and CDR2 from the germline V gene are MDHEN and SYDVKM. The CDR3 coding sequence is TGTGCCAGCAGTTTACAAGACAGAGGCTACACCTTC. It yields the protein CASSLQDRGYTF.

V and J are TRBV11-2 and TRBJ1-2; 8 nucleotides align to TRBD1. Per the germline V gene, CDR1 is SGHAT and CDR2 is FQNNGV. Trimming took 5 bases from V and 4 from J; bases not matched to a gene: 12. CDR3 length: 16 amino acids. The CDR3 here is CASSQFLQGGTYGYTF. The CDR3 DNA reads TGTGCCAGCAGCCAATTTTTACAGGGGGGTACCTATGGCTACACCTTC.

The J gene is TRBJ1-2, the V gene TRBV4-1; 7 positions match TRBD1. Germline V gene sequence: CDR1 MGHRA, CDR2 YSYEKL. The CDR3 contains 16 residues. V shed 2 bases, J shed 2 bases, and the junction held 8 bases outside the gene matches. The CDR3 sequence is CASSQRQGGGNYGYTF. CDR3 DNA sequence: TGCGCCAGCAGCCAACGTCAGGGGGGCGGAAACTATGGCTACACCTTC.

In DNA form, the CDR3 reads TGTGCCAGTAGTATATCCCTGGGCTTAAGCACAGATACGCAGTATTTT. This gives the protein CASSISLGLSTDTQYF. The rearrangement joins TRBV19 to TRBJ2-3; D unclear. The CDR3 spans 16 residues. CDR1 and CDR2 (germline): LNHDA, SQIVND (reference sequence). V was trimmed by 2 bases and J by 0 bases, leaving 12 bases between them.

The chain couples TRBV27 to TRBJ2-1, with TRBD2 as a possible D gene (5 bases). V was shortened by 2 bases and J by 4 bases, with 12 bases between the two germline ends. The germline CDR1 and CDR2 sequences are MNHEY and SMNVEV (reference sequence). This CDR3 contains 15 residues. The chain's CDR3 is CASSLRQDLYNEQFF. CDR3 sequence (DNA): TGTGCCAGCAGTTTACGGCAGGACTTATACAATGAGCAGTTCTTC.

The rearrangement uses TRBV7-8 and TRBJ1-2; no firm D call. The ends were cut back, 1 base at V and 2 bases at J, with 11 bases in the middle. The CDR3 is made up of 15 amino acids. Germline V gene data show CDR1 as SGHVS and CDR2 as FQNEAQ. As DNA, the CDR3 is TGTGCCAGCAGCTTAGTGGCAGAAACAAACTATGGCTACACCTTC. Its translation: CASSLVAETNYGYTF.

The V call is TRBV6-6, the J call TRBJ2-3; TRBD1 aligns across 9 bases. The CDR3 is 14 residues long. Germline loops: CDR1 MNHNY, CDR2 SVGAGI (reference sequence). V was pared by 4 bases and J by 3 bases, with 2 bases of the junction left unmatched. The CDR3 DNA reads as TGTGCCAGCAGTTTGGGACAGGGAACAGATACGCAGTATTTT. Translating it yields CASSLGQGTDTQYF.

This clone was observed a single time. The chain is built from TRBV28 and TRBJ2-7, with 8 positions matching TRBD1. Per germline, CDR1 MDHEN and CDR2 SYDVKM. J lost 4 bases, V lost 6 bases, and 11 bases had no gene match. The CDR3 spans 15 residues. In DNA, the CDR3 is TGTGCCAGCAGCCGACCCCGGGACAGGAAGTACGAGCAGTACTTC. It codes for CASSRPRDRKYEQYF. The variable domain in full, completed from reference TRBV28 and TRBJ2-7, reads DVKVTQSSRYLVKRTGEKVFLECVQDMDHENMFWYRQDPGLGLRLIYFSYDVKMKEKGDIPEGYSVSREKKERFSLILESASTNQTSMYLCASSRPRDRKYEQYFGPGTRLTVT.

This chain joins TRBV18 and TRBJ2-5; 10 bases map to TRBD2. Germline CDR1 reads KGHSH; CDR2 reads LQKENI. Trimming took 5 bases from V and 7 from J; bases not matched to a gene: 10. The CDR3 contains 15 residues. CDR3 protein: CASSTNSGRQGTQYF. The CDR3 DNA is TGTGCCAGCTCAACCAATAGCGGGAGGCAGGGGACCCAGTACTTC.

The chain employs TRBV4-3 and TRBJ2-3; TRBD2 aligns across 10 bases. Losses at the gene ends were 3 bases for V and 3 bases for J; bases not matched to a gene: 9. The CDR3 covers 17 residues. Germline CDR1 is LGHNA and CDR2 is YSLEER. In DNA form, the CDR3 reads TGCGCCAGCAGCCAGGCCGCTAGCGGGAGAATAACAGATACGCAGTATTTT. It specifies CASSQAASGRITDTQYF.

This clone appeared once. The rearrangement uses TRBV6-5 and TRBJ1-2; TRBD1 aligns across 8 bases. The CDR3 consists of 13 residues. Germline assignment: CDR1 MNHEY and CDR2 SVGAGI. V shed 5 bases and J 4 bases; nucleotides not matched to a gene: 3. The CDR3 protein is CASSIQGGYGYTF. The CDR3, as DNA: TGTGCCAGCAGTATACAGGGGGGCTATGGCTACACCTTC.

Here the CDR3 DNA reads TGTGCCAGCAGTGGGACAGGGACCTATGGCTACACCTTC. Its protein product is CASSGTGTYGYTF. The chain carries TRBV28 and TRBJ1-2; 9 nucleotides line up with TRBD1. The CDR3 consists of 13 residues. Germline assignment: CDR1 MDHEN and CDR2 SYDVKM. V lost 5 bases to trimming and J lost 4 bases; unmatched junction nucleotides: 2.

The J gene is TRBJ2-5, the V gene TRBV6-5; the match to TRBD2 covers 7 bases. Germline V CDR1 and CDR2: MNHEY, SVGAGI. Trimming took 6 bases from V and 1 from J; bases not matched to a gene: 8. The CDR3 covers 15 residues. The CDR3 DNA is TGTGCCAGCAGCCGAGCGGGGACCCTCCAAGAGACCCAGTACTTC. It translates to CASSRAGTLQETQYF.

The V gene is TRBV5-1, the J gene TRBJ2-2; 9 nucleotides agree with TRBD2. CDR1 and CDR2 from the germline V gene are SGHRS and YFSETQ. The CDR3 extends over 19 amino acids. The J segment lost 4 bases and the V segment lost 4 bases, leaving 17 bases of the junction unmatched. The CDR3 coding sequence is TGCGCCAGCAGCCCAAGTTGGGGCATAGCGGGAGTACGCACCGGGGAGCTGTTTTTT. Residues: CASSPSWGIAGVRTGELFF.

The chain is built from TRBV18 and TRBJ1-5, with 7 bases aligning to TRBD1. V was pared by 3 bases and J by 1 base, with 9 bases of the junction left unmatched. The CDR3 covers 17 residues. In germline, CDR1 is KGHSH, CDR2 LQKENI. CDR3 sequence: CASSPNRGVVSNQPQHF. The CDR3 region has the DNA TGTGCCAGCTCACCGAACAGGGGAGTTGTCAGCAATCAGCCCCAGCATTTT.

This chain connects TRBV19 to TRBJ1-2, with a tentative D call TRBD1 (6 bases). Looked up from germline, CDR1 is LNHDA and CDR2 is SQIVND (reference sequence). The CDR3 covers 13 residues. Trimming took off 6 bases at V and 3 bases at J, with 11 bases between the two ends. CDR3 in DNA: TGTGCCAGTAGAGGGGGGGGCTACTATGGCTACACCTTC. Its protein is CASRGGGYYGYTF.

In nucleotides, the CDR3 is TGTGCCAGCAGCCCTCAGACAGAGAACACTGAAGCTTTCTTT. It translates to CASSPQTENTEAFF. V and J are TRBV5-4 and TRBJ1-1, with a tentative D call TRBD1 (5 bases). CDR3 size: 14 residues. Germline V gives CDR1 SGHNT, CDR2 YYREEE (reference sequence). Deletions cut 4 bases from V and 1 base from J, with 11 bases between. Combining the CDR3 with reference TRBV5-4 and TRBJ1-1 gives the whole variable domain ETGVTQSPTHLIKTRGQQVTLRCSSQSGHNTVSWYQQALGQGPQFIFQYYREEENGRGNFPPRFSGLQFPNYSSELNVNALELDDSALYLCASSPQTENTEAFFGQGTRLTVV.

The J gene is TRBJ2-3, the V gene TRBV4-2; TRBD2 agrees at 15 bases. The ends lost 0 bases at V and 1 base at J; junction bases unmatched: 5. Germline V gene lookup returns CDR1 LGHNA and CDR2 YNFKEQ. The CDR3 spans 19 residues. Here the CDR3 DNA reads TGTGCCAGCAGCCAAGAGGGGACTAGCGGGGGGAGGGGCACAGATACGCAGTATTTT. The encoded protein is CASSQEGTSGGRGTDTQYF.

The table lists this clone with a count of one. The rearrangement links TRBV2 to TRBJ2-1; 10 bases are a match to TRBD2. There are 14 residues in the CDR3. CDR1 is SNHLY, CDR2 FYNNEI, per germline. The ends lost 11 bases at V and 7 bases at J; junction bases unmatched: 11. The CDR3 DNA reads TGTGCCGACGGGGGGACTAGCGTCTTTAATGAGCAGTTCTTC. Amino acids: CADGGTSVFNEQFF.

The chain has TRBV27 and TRBJ2-1, with TRBD2 matching 10 bases. This CDR3 has 14 residues. V was clipped by 5 bases and J by 7 bases; unmatched bases: 5. Germline V gives CDR1 MNHEY, CDR2 SMNVEV (reference sequence). The CDR3 nucleotides are TGTGCCAGCAGTGCTAGCGGGAGTAAGAATGAGCAGTTCTTC. Amino acid sequence: CASSASGSKNEQFF.

The chain's CDR3 is CASSSRQGEKLFF. The CDR3, as DNA: TGTGCCAGCAGCTCACGACAGGGCGAGAAACTGTTTTTT. The V gene is TRBV7-3, the J gene TRBJ1-4; 7 bases are a match to TRBD1. This CDR3 has 13 amino acids. V trimming: 4 bases; J trimming: 11 bases; junction bases outside the gene matches: 7. Per the germline V gene, CDR1 is SGHTA and CDR2 is FQGTGA.

The chain is built from TRBV11-3 and TRBJ1-2; TRBD1 agrees at 7 bases. V gave up 5 bases and J gave up 4 bases; unmatched junction bases: 4. The CDR3 extends over 13 amino acids. Germline V lookup: CDR1 SGHNT, CDR2 YENEEA. CDR3 nucleotide sequence: TGTGCCAGCAGCCCGGGACAGATCTATGGCTACACCTTC. It specifies CASSPGQIYGYTF.

This chain uses TRBV10-3 with TRBJ2-3; maybe TRBD2 (5 bases). From germline, CDR1 is ENHRY and CDR2 SYGVKD. The germline V and J ends were trimmed by 4 bases and 5 bases, with 16 bases remaining between them. The CDR3 length is 15 residues. The CDR3 spells CAISVEGPLVDTQYF. CDR3 nucleotides: TGTGCCATCAGTGTAGAGGGCCCCTTGGTAGATACGCAGTATTTT.